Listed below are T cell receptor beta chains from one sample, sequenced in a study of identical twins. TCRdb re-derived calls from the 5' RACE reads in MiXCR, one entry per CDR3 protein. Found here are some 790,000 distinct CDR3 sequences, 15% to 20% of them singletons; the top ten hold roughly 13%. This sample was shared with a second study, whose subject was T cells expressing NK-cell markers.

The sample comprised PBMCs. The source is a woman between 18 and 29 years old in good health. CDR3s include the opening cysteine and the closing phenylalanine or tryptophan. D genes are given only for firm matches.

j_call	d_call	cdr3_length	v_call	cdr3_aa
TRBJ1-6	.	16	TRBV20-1	CSARPPGRSYNSPLHF
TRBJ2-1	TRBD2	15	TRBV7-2	CASRISGSSYNEQFF
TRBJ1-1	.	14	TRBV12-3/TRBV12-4	CASSFEGGGTEAFF
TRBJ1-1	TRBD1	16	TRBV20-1	CSATPLRTGVNTEAFF
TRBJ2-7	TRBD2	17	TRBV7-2	CASSLGSSGAATYEQYF
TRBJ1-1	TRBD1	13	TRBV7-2	CASSTRTGHEAFF
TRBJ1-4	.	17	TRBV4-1	CASSQDWWEATNEKLFF
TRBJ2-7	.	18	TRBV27	CASSFRTLKAEASYEQYF
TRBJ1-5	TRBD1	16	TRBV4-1	CASSLDRGLGNQPQHF
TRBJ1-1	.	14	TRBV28	CASFAHGRGTEAFF
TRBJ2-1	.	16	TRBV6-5	CASSYWTPSSYNEQFF
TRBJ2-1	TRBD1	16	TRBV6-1	CATAYVGTGVGDEQFF
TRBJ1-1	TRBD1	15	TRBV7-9	CASSNLGQGDTEAFF
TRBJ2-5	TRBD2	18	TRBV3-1	CASSQDLAIAGLQETQYF
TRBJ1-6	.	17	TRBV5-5	CASSHGDPQTRSSPLHF
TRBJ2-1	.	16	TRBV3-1	CASSQGATGSYNEQFF
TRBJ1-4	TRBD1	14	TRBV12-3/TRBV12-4	CASSFVDRAEKLFF
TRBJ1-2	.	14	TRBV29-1	CSVNPGLIGHGYTF
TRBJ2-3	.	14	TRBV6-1	CASRAKTVPDTQYF
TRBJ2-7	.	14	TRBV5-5	CASSLTRSIYEQYF
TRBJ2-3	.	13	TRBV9	CASSAQTTDTQYF
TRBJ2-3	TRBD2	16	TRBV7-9	CASSLGGLAGRDTQYF
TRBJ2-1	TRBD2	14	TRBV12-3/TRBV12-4	CASSASGRANEQFF